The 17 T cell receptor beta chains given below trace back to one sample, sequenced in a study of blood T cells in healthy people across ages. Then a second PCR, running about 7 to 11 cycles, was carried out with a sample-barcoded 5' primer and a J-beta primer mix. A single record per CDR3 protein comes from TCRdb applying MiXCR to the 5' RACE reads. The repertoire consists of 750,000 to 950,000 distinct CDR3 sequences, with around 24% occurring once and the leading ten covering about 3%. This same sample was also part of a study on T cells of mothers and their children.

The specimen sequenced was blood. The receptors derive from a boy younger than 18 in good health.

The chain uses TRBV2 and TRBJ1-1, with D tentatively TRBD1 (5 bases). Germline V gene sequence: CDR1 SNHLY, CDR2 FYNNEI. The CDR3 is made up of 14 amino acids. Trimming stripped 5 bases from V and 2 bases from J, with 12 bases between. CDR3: CASSIERGNTEAFF. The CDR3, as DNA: TGTGCCAGCAGTATCGAAAGGGGAAACACTGAAGCTTTCTTT.

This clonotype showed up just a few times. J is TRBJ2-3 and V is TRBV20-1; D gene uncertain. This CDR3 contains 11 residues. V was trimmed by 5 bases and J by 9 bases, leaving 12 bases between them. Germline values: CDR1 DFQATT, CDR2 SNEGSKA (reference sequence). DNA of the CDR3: TGCAGTGCTCCCATGCCGTACACGCAGTATTTT. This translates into CSAPMPYTQYF.

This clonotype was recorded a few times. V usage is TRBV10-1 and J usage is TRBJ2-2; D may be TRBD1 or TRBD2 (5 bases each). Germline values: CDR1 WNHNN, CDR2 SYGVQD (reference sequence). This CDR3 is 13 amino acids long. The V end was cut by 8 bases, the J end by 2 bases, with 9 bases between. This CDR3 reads CASEGSNTGELFF. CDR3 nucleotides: TGCGCCAGCGAGGGGTCCAACACCGGGGAGCTGTTTTTT.

The CDR3 region is CASSLNTDNEQFF. The DNA of the CDR3 is TGTGCCAGCAGCTTAAACACAGACAATGAGCAGTTCTTC. The gene calls are TRBV7-6 and TRBJ2-1; the D is unclear. Trimming shortened V by 2 bases and J by 5 bases, and 7 bases separated the two germline ends. Per the germline V gene, CDR1 is SGHVS and CDR2 is FNYEAQ. The CDR3 runs to 13 residues.

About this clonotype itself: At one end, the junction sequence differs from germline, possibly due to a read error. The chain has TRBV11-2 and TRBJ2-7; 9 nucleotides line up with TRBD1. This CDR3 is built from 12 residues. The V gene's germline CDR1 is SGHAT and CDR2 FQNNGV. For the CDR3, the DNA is TGTGCTAGCAGCAACAAACAGGGGGCTGTGGTCTTC. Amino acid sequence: CASSNKQGAVVF.

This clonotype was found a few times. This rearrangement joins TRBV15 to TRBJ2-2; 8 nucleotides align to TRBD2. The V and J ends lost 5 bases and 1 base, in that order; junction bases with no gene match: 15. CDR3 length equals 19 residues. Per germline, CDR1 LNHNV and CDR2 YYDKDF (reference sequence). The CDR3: CATSGHLLSTSENTGELFF. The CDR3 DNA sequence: TGTGCCACCAGCGGCCACCTCCTTTCGACTAGCGAGAACACCGGGGAGCTGTTTTTT.

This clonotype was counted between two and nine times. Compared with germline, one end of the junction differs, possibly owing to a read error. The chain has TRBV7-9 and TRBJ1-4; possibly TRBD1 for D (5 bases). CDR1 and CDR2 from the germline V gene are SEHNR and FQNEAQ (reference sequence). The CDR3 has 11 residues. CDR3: CASSKGPMEVF. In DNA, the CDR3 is TGTGCCAGCAGCAAGGGACCGATGGAGGTTTTT. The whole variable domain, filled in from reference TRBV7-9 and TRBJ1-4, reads DTGVSQNPRHKITKRGQNVTFRCDPISEHNRLYWYRQTLGQGPEFLTYFQNEAQLEKSRLLSDRFSAERPKGSFSTLEIQRTEQGDSAMYLCASSKGPMEVFGSGTQLSVL.

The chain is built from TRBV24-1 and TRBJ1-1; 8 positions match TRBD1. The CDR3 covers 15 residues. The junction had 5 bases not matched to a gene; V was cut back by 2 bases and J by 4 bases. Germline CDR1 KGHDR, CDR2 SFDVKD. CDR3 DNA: TGTGCCACCAGTGATTCGGGCAGGGGGCTCACTGAAGCTTTCTTT. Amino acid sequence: CATSDSGRGLTEAFF.

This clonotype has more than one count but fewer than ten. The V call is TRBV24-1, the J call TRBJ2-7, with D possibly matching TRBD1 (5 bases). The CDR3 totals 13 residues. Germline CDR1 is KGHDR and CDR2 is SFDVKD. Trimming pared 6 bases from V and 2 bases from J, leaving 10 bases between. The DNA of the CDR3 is TGTGCCACCAGTCCCCAGGGAACCTACGAGCAGTACTTC. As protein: CATSPQGTYEQYF.

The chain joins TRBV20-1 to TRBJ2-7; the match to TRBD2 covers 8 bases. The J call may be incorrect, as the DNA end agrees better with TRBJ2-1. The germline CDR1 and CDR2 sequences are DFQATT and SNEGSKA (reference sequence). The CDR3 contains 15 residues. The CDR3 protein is CSARERRGVYNEQFF. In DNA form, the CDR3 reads TGCAGTGCTAGAGAACGGCGGGGGGTTTACAATGAGCAGTTCTTC.

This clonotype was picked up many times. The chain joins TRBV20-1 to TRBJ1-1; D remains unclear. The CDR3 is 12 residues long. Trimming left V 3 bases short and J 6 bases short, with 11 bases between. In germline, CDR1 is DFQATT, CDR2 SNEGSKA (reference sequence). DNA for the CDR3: TGCAGTGCTAGCAGAGGTAGGGCTGAAGCTTTCTTT. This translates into CSASRGRAEAFF.

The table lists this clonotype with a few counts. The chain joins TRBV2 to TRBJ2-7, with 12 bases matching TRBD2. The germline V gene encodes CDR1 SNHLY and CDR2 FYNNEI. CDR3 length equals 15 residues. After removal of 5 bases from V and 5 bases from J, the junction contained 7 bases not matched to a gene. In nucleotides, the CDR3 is TGTGCCAGCAGTATGACTAGCGGGGGTTGGGACGAGCAGTACTTC. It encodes CASSMTSGGWDEQYF.

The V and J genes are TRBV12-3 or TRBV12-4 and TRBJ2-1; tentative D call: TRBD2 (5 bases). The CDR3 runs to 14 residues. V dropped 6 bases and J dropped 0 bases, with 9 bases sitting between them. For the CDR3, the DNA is TGTGCCAGCAGCCTCGGGATCTCCTACAATGAGCAGTTCTTC. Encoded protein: CASSLGISYNEQFF.

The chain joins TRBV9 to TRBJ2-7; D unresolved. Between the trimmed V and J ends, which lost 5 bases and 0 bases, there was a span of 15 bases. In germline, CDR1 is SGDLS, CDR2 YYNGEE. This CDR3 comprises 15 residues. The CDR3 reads CASSKGYSSSYEQYF. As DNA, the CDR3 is TGTGCCAGCAGTAAGGGTTACTCCAGCTCCTACGAGCAGTACTTC.

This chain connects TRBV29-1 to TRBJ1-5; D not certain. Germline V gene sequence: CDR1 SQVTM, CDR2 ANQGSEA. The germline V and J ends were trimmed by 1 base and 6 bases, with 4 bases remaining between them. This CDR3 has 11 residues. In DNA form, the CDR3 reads TGCAGCGTTGAAGGGGTTCAGCCCCAGCATTTT. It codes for CSVEGVQPQHF.

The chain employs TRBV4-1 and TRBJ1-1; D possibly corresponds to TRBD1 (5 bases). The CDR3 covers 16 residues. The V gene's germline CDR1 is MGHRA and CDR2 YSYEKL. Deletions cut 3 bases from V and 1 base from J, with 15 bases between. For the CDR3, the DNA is TGCGCCAGCAGCCATGCGGGGCAGGGCTGGAACACTGAAGCTTTCTTT. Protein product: CASSHAGQGWNTEAFF.

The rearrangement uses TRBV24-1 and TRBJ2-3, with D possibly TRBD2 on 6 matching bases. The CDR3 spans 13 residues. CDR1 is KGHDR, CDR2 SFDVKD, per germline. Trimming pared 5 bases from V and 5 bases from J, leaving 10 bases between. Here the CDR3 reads CATSVGSEDTQYF. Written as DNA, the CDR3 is TGTGCCACCAGTGTCGGGAGTGAAGATACGCAGTATTTT.